The sequence of this TCR beta chain was determined in a study of T-cell reconstitution after alpha-beta-depleted transplantation in children. As it was prepared, the TCRbeta library received unique molecular identifiers. TCRdb redid the calling of the PCR reads with MiXCR, one entry per CDR3 protein. The top ten hold about 2.6% of the sample, which has 240,000 or so distinct CDR3 sequences, around 12% seen once. Sequencing used PBMCs from the stem cell graft donor, obtained from the stem cell graft. This TCR was sampled from a human donor who donated a stem cell graft to a child with acute lymphoblastic leukemia.

The CDR3 here is CASRRPRVEKLFF. For the CDR3, the DNA is TGTGCCAGCAGACGTCCCAGGGTCGAAAAACTGTTTTTT. This chain connects TRBV2 to TRBJ1-4; TRBD1 might be the D (5 bases). The CDR3 has 13 amino acids. Germline V gives CDR1 SNHLY, CDR2 FYNNEI. The V end lost 6 bases, the J end lost 8 bases, and 13 bases lay between the germline ends.